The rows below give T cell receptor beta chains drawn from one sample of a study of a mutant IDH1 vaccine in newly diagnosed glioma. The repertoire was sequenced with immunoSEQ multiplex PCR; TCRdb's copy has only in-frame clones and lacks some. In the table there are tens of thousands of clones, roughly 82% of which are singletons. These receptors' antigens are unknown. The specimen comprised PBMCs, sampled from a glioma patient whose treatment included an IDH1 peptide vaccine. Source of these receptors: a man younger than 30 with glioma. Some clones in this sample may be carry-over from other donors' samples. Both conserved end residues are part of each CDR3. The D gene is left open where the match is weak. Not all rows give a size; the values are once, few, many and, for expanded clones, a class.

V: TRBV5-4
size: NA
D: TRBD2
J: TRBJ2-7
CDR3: CASSFQTSGYSYEQYF
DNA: TGTGCCAGCAGCTTTCAGACTAGCGGGTACTCCTACGAGCAGTACTTC

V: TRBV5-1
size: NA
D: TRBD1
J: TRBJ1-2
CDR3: CASSLGQGRNYGYTF
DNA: TGCGCCAGCAGCTTGGGACAGGGGAGAAACTATGGCTACACCTTC

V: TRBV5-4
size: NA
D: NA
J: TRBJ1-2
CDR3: CASSLGGEGGYGYTF
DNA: TGTGCCAGCAGCTTGGGGGGCGAAGGGGGCTATGGCTACACCTTC

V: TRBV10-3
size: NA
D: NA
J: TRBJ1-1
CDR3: CATERDRLNTEAFF
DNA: TGTGCCACAGAGAGGGATCGATTGAACACTGAAGCTTTCTTT

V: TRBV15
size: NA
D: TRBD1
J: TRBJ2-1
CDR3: CATSTISGTGNEQFF
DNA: TGTGCCACCAGCACAATATCCGGGACAGGCAATGAGCAGTTCTTC

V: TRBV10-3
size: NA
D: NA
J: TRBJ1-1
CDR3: CAAGRTDEAFF
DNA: TGTGCCGCCGGACGGACCGATGAAGCTTTCTTT

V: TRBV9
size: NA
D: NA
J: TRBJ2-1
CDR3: CASSPSRTDNEQFF
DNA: TGTGCCAGCAGCCCCTCCCGGACAGACAATGAGCAGTTCTTC

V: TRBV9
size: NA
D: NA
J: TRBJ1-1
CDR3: CASSPSGGLNTEAFF
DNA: TGTGCCAGCAGCCCAAGCGGGGGCTTGAACACTGAAGCTTTCTTT

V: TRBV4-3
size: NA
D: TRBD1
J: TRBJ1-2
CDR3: CASSQESGGSLDGYTF
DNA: TGCGCCAGCAGCCAAGAATCAGGGGGCAGTCTGGATGGCTACACCTTC

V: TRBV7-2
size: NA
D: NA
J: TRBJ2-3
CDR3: CASRPKRVDTDTQYF
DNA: TGTGCCAGCAGACCTAAGCGGGTAGACACAGATACGCAGTATTTT

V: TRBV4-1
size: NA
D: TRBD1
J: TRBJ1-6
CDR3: CASSKSLAGTGKFSPLHF
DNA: TGCGCCAGCAGCAAATCACTTGCCGGGACAGGGAAGTTTTCACCCCTCCACTTT

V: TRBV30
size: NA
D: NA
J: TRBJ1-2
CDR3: CAWSPMMPPETF
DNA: TGTGCCTGGAGTCCGATGATGCCTCCTGAAACCTTC

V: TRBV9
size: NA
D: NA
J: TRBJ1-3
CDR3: CASSVEQGQSSGNTIYF
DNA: TGTGCCAGCAGCGTAGAGCAGGGTCAGTCCTCTGGAAACACCATATATTTT

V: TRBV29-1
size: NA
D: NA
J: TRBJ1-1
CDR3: CSVVKQMNTEAFF
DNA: TGCAGCGTTGTAAAACAGATGAACACTGAAGCTTTCTTT

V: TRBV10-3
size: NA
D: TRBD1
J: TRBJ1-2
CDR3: CAISGTGEKDGDYGYTF
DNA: TGTGCCATCAGTGGAACAGGGGAGAAGGATGGCGACTATGGCTACACCTTC

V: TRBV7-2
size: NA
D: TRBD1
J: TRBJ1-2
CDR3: CASTSPATGSYGYTF
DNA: TGTGCCAGCACCTCTCCCGCGACAGGGTCCTATGGCTACACCTTC

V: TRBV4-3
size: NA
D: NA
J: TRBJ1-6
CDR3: CASSQESLLNSPLHF
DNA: TGCGCCAGCAGCCAAGAGTCGCTGTTGAATTCACCCCTCCACTTT

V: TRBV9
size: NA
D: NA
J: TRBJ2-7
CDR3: CASSVDVAGEQYF
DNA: TGTGCCAGCAGCGTAGACGTCGCAGGCGAGCAGTACTTC

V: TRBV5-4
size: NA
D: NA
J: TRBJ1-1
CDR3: CASSLRTGIWDTEAFF
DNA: TGTGCCAGCAGCTTACGAACAGGGATCTGGGACACTGAAGCTTTCTTT

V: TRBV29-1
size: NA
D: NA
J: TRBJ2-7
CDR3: CSVLGLQHEGYEQYF
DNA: TGCAGCGTCCTAGGACTGCAGCATGAGGGCTACGAGCAGTACTTC

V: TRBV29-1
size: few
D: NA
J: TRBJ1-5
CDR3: CSVGQGLNQPQHF
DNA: TGCAGCGTTGGGCAGGGTCTCAATCAGCCCCAGCATTTT

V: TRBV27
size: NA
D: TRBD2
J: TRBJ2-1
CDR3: CASSPSGGAFNEQFF
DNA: TGTGCCAGCTCCCCTAGCGGGGGGGCTTTCAATGAGCAGTTCTTC

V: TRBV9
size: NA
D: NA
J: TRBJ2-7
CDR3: CASSAQGLGYEQYF
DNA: TGTGCCAGCAGCGCCCAGGGACTCGGCTACGAGCAGTACTTC

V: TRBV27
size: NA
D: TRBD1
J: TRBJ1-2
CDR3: CASTNRGYGYTF
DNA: TGTGCCAGCACGAACAGGGGCTATGGCTACACCTTC

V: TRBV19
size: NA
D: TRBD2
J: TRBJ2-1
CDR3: CASSAGLAGGIEQFF
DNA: TGTGCCAGTAGTGCCGGACTAGCGGGGGGGATTGAGCAGTTCTTC

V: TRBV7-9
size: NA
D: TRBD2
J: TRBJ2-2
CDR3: CASSPILAGYTGELFF
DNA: TGTGCCAGCAGCCCAATACTAGCGGGGTACACCGGGGAGCTGTTTTTT

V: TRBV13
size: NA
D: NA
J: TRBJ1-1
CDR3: CASSLARSDTEAFF
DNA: TGTGCCAGCAGCTTAGCCCGATCGGACACTGAAGCTTTCTTT

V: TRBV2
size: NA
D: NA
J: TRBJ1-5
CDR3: CASSEQGANQPQHF
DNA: TGTGCCAGCAGTGAACAGGGCGCCAATCAGCCCCAGCATTTT

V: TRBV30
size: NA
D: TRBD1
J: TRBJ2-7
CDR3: CAWSAKGQGTYEQYF
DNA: TGTGCCTGGAGTGCGAAAGGACAGGGAACGTACGAGCAGTACTTC

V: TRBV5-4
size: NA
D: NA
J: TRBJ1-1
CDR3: CATSQGRENTEAFF
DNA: TGTGCCACCAGCCAGGGAAGGGAGAACACTGAAGCTTTCTTT

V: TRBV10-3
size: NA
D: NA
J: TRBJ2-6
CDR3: CAISEQSSGANVLTF
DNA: TGTGCCATCAGTGAGCAGTCCTCTGGGGCCAACGTCCTGACTTTC

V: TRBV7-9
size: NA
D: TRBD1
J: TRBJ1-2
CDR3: CASRPTGEYGYTF
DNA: TGTGCCAGCAGACCTACAGGGGAGTACGGCTACACCTTC

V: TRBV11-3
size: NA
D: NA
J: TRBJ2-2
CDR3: CASSLAHRGSGELFF
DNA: TGTGCCAGCAGCTTAGCCCACCGGGGGTCCGGGGAGCTGTTTTTT

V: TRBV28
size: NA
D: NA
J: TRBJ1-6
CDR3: CASRDRLNSPLHF
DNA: TGTGCCAGCAGGGACAGACTTAATTCACCCCTCCACTTT

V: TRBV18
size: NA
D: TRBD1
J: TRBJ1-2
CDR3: CASSPGQGGNLAYGYTF
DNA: TGTGCCAGCTCACCCGGACAGGGGGGAAATCTCGCGTATGGCTACACCTTC

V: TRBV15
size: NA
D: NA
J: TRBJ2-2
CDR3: CATSADRRFLGELFF
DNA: TGTGCCACCAGCGCTGACAGGCGGTTTCTCGGGGAGCTGTTTTTT

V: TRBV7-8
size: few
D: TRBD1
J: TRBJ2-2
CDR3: CASSSYSLNRGWGVITGELFF
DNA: TGTGCCAGCAGCTCTTATTCACTTAACAGGGGCTGGGGTGTTATCACCGGGGAGCTGTTTTTT

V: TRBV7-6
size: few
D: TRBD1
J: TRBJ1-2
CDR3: CASSLQGPLYGYTF
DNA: TGTGCCAGCAGTCTACAGGGGCCGCTCTATGGCTACACCTTC

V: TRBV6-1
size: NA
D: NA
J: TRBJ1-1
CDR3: CASSSLANTEAFF
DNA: TGTGCCAGCAGTAGTTTAGCCAACACTGAAGCTTTCTTT

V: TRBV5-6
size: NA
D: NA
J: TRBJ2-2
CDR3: CASSLGSSTGTGELFF
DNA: TGTGCCAGCAGCTTGGGGTCAAGCACGGGGACCGGGGAGCTGTTTTTT

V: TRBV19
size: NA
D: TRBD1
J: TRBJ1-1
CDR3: CASSLSGGDTEAFF
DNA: TGTGCCAGTAGTTTATCAGGGGGCGACACTGAAGCTTTCTTT